Listed here is a single T cell receptor (beta chain). Each donor was healthy, and each was a bone marrow donor. The source of the sample is a study of cytomegalovirus exposure and HLA in healthy donors. Study in general: Genotyping of some 400 donors showed that approximately 83% belonged to the Caucasian-associated ancestry cluster.

PCR used 60 Vbeta primers and 13 Jbeta primers. Produced via immunoSEQ multiplex PCR; TCRdb's table is partial and in-frame only. Counted here are more than 70,000 clones, 76% occurring once; the ten biggest clones make up 4% to 5.5%. The V gene's germline CDR1 is LNHDA and CDR2 SQIVND (reference sequence). This CDR3 region has 15 residues. V was shortened by 7 bases and J by 0 bases, with 10 bases between the two germline ends. The chain couples TRBV19 to TRBJ2-6; no reliable D call. The sample comprised PBMCs. The sequence derives from a man aged 30-40 years in good health and CMV-seropositive. The CDR3 nucleotides read TGTGCCAGTACATACAGCTCCTCTGGGGCCAACGTCCTGACTTTC. Protein product: CASTYSSSGANVLTF.